Presented here are 6 T cell receptor beta chains from one specimen sequenced in a study of blood T cell repertoires in COVID-19. Here immunoSEQ multiplex PCR was the method, and the copy in TCRdb shows in-frame clones only, minus some. The sample contains some 400,000 clones, about 87% of which appear only once. The sequenced sample consisted of peripheral blood. The source is a woman in her 30s with COVID-19, enrolled during active disease.

The V gene is TRBV7-2, the J gene TRBJ2-1; unclear D gene. The germline gives CDR1 SGHTA, CDR2 FQGNSA. The CDR3 is 13 amino acids. V lost 4 bases, J lost 5 bases, and 9 bases lay in between. Here the CDR3 DNA reads TGTGCCAGCAGCTCCCCACTCAACAATGAGCAGTTCTTC. This encodes CASSSPLNNEQFF.

This chain links TRBV5-1 with TRBJ2-2; 9 bases are shared with TRBD1. V lost 3 bases, J lost 5 bases, and 5 bases stayed unmatched. This CDR3 contains 15 residues. In germline, CDR1 is SGHRS, CDR2 YFSETQ. CDR3 coding DNA: TGCGCCAGCAGCTCCGGGACAGGGAGAACCGGGGAGCTGTTTTTT. It specifies CASSSGTGRTGELFF.

The chain couples TRBV29-1 to TRBJ1-1, with TRBD1 as a possible D gene (6 bases). The V gene lost 3 bases and the J gene lost 4 bases, with 21 bases spanning the gap. Germline V gene lookup returns CDR1 SQVTM and CDR2 ANQGSEA. The CDR3 covers 16 residues. Here the CDR3 DNA reads TGCAGCGTTGAGGGCCACAGGGCCTCCGGTGGCACTGAAGCTTTCTTT. As protein: CSVEGHRASGGTEAFF.

This chain links TRBV29-1 with TRBJ1-4; D unresolved. In germline, CDR1 is SQVTM, CDR2 ANQGSEA. The germline V and J ends were trimmed by 3 bases and 5 bases, with 10 bases remaining between them. The CDR3 loop spans 13 amino acids. The CDR3 here is CSVDTGENEKLFF. The CDR3 DNA reads TGCAGCGTTGATACGGGTGAGAATGAAAAACTGTTTTTT.

This chain connects TRBV27 to TRBJ2-7, with 8 nucleotides matching TRBD2. The germline gives CDR1 MNHEY, CDR2 SMNVEV (reference sequence). CDR3 size: 15 residues. Trimming cost V 0 bases and J 4 bases; bases outside gene matches: 5. Written as DNA, the CDR3 is TGTGCCAGCAGTTTATCGGGCTCGGGAGGGTACGAGCAGTACTTC. This gives the protein CASSLSGSGGYEQYF.

Only one count was recorded for this clone. This sequence joins TRBV9 and TRBJ2-7; D might be TRBD1 (6 bases). Germline CDR1 and CDR2: SGDLS and YYNGEE. Trimming cost V 0 bases and J 0 bases, with 7 bases left between them. The CDR3 covers 14 residues. The CDR3 DNA sequence: TGTGCCAGCAGCGTAGGGGACAACTCCTACGAGCAGTACTTC. Amino acids: CASSVGDNSYEQYF. The full variable domain, in which reference TRBV9 and TRBJ2-7 provide the parts outside the CDR3, is DSGVTQTPKHLITATGQRVTLRCSPRSGDLSVYWYQQSLDQGLQFLIQYYNGEERAKGNILERFSAQQFPDLHSELNLSSLELGDSALYFCASSVGDNSYEQYFGPGTRLTVT.